The 8 T cell receptor beta chains given below trace back to one sample, sequenced in a study of blood T cell repertoires in COVID-19. Some clones are missing from TCRdb's copy, which holds only in-frame ones; the method was immunoSEQ multiplex PCR. The sample lists 75,000 or so clones, approximately 91% occurring once. What was sequenced was peripheral blood. The receptors here all came from a man over 45 with acute or convalescent COVID-19.

The chain combines TRBV5-5 with TRBJ1-1; 8 bases agree with TRBD1. This CDR3 region has 14 residues. V lost 0 bases, J lost 5 bases, and 3 bases stayed unmatched. In germline, CDR1 is SGHKS, CDR2 YYEKEE (reference sequence). In nucleotides, the CDR3 is TGTGCCAGCAGCTTGGGACAGGGGAGGACTGAAGCTTTCTTT. Its protein is CASSLGQGRTEAFF.

The chain carries TRBV27 and TRBJ2-3; 10 bases match TRBD2. The germline V gene has CDR1 MNHEY and CDR2 SMNVEV (reference sequence). After removal of 6 bases from V and 4 bases from J, the junction contained 4 bases not matched to a gene. The CDR3 covers 14 residues. The CDR3 region has the DNA TGTGCCAGCAGGTTAGCGGGGGGATCAGATACGCAGTATTTT. Residues: CASRLAGGSDTQYF.

The J gene is TRBJ2-3, the V gene TRBV5-1; TRBD1 agrees at 10 bases. Germline assignment: CDR1 SGHRS and CDR2 YFSETQ. The V and J ends lost 5 bases and 2 bases, in that order; junction bases with no gene match: 8. The CDR3 contains 16 residues. CDR3 region: CASRHPGQGFTDTQYF. The CDR3 bases are TGCGCCAGCAGACATCCGGGACAGGGGTTCACAGATACGCAGTATTTT.

The V and J genes are TRBV5-6 and TRBJ2-2; 8 bases fit TRBD1. Germline CDR1 is SGHDT and CDR2 is YYEEEE. There are 16 residues in the CDR3. V was clipped by 0 bases and J by 4 bases; unmatched bases: 5. Here the CDR3 reads CASSLVAGGLTGELFF. DNA of the CDR3: TGTGCCAGCAGCTTGGTGGCAGGGGGCCTCACCGGGGAGCTGTTTTTT.

The rearrangement joins TRBV11-2 to TRBJ1-6; 7 nucleotides match TRBD1. CDR1 and CDR2 (germline): SGHAT, FQNNGV. The CDR3 loop spans 14 amino acids. After removal of 0 bases from V and 10 bases from J, the junction contained 3 bases not matched to a gene. CDR3 sequence: CASSLEGGRSPLHF. The CDR3 DNA is TGTGCCAGCAGCTTAGAAGGGGGCCGGTCACCCCTCCACTTT.

This chain uses TRBV11-3 with TRBJ1-5; 8 bases match TRBD1. V lost 5 bases, J lost 1 base, and 10 bases stayed unmatched. The length of the CDR3 is 17 residues. CDR1 SGHNT and CDR2 YENEEA come from the germline V gene. The CDR3 DNA reads TGTGCCAGCAGCCCCGACAGGGGCGAGCTAAGCAATCAGCCCCAGCATTTT. It specifies CASSPDRGELSNQPQHF. Full variable domain (outside the CDR3, taken from reference TRBV11-3 and TRBJ1-5): EAGVVQSPRYKIIEKKQPVAFWCNPISGHNTLYWYLQNLGQGPELLIRYENEEAVDDSQLPKDRFSAERLKGVDSTLKIQPAELGDSAVYLCASSPDRGELSNQPQHFGDGTRLSIL.

The CDR3: CSVEVNTEAFF. The CDR3, as DNA: TGCAGCGTAGAGGTGAACACTGAAGCTTTCTTT. The chain recombines TRBV20-1 with TRBJ1-1, with D hard to call. This CDR3 is 11 amino acids long. The germline CDR1 and CDR2 sequences are DFQATT and SNEGSKA (reference sequence).

The V and J genes are TRBV10-3 and TRBJ2-1; D gene ambiguous. Germline V gives CDR1 ENHRY, CDR2 SYGVKD. This CDR3 region has 11 residues. V lost 6 bases and J 9 bases, leaving 9 bases between the germline ends. The CDR3 is CAISEMSEQFF. The CDR3 nucleotides read TGTGCCATCAGCGAAATGAGTGAGCAGTTCTTC.